This T cell receptor beta chain was sequenced for a study of T-cell reconstitution after alpha-beta-depleted transplantation in children (dated by TCRdb to 2015 to 2016). Context from the whole study: The study quantitatively tracked T-cell immune reconstitution after TCRalphabeta/CD19-depleted allogeneic hematopoietic cell transplantation in children using TCR repertoire profiling. The paper as a whole reports these results and caveats: Apparently early alphabetaT-cell count recovery about two months after transplant reportedly relied on only several hundred rapidly expanded clones derived from non-depleted graft cells. The frequencies of hyperexpanded clones fell over the following months, and after one year, T-cell counts and TCRbeta diversity were mostly attributed to newly produced T cells. In some patients, high TCRbeta diversity at day 60 was attributed to recipient T cells and intrathymic progenitors that had survived conditioning.

The meaning of the sample's treatment or condition label: allogeneic hematopoietic cell transplantation with graft depleted of TCRalphabeta T cells and CD19 B cells. The children who served as transplant recipients had been given grafts of TCRalphabeta/CD19-depleted allogeneic hematopoietic cells. This clonotype was observed at least ten times. It lacks a known antigen. Within one base of it there is no much larger clone, and no base qualities were kept. CDR1 and CDR2 were assigned from the germline V gene as MNHEY and SVGAGI. The CDR3, cysteine through phenylalanine, is 15 amino acids long. Left in the record is the CDR3 DNA by itself, 45 bases read in frame from the first base. The V end loses 1 base and the J end loses 0 bases, and a stretch of 10 bases separates them. Libraries were prepared through PCR. Reads for this sample came from an Illumina HiSeq 2500. Molecular barcoding was employed in the preparation of TCR libraries, with unique molecular identifiers being used to normalize TCRbeta repertoire quantification. TCRdb trimmed the raw reads at Q25, called clones with MiXCR and kept productive beta chains. Merged by CDR3 protein, the rows form single entries marked with the most common genes and DNA. The sample table lists 70,000 or so distinct CDR3 sequences, roughly 10% of them with a count of one. The top ten constitute around 14% of the sample.

The receptor was isolated from a boy younger than 18 with acute myeloid leukemia, due to receive a stem cell transplant. The material sequenced was PBMCs, taken before TCRalphabeta/CD19-depleted stem cell transplant. The chain was built from TRBV6-5 and TRBJ2-7, with a tentative D gene TRBD2 over 6 matching bases. The nucleotide sequence is TGTGCCAGCAGTTACTGGCGGGGCCTCTCCTACGAGCAGTACTTC. Translated, this is CASSYWRGLSYEQYF.